These T cell receptor beta chains were read from a single sample in a study of follicular helper T cells after annual influenza vaccination. Libraries were prepared by immunoSEQ multiplex PCR; TCRdb keeps only in-frame clonotypes and omits some of them. The sample has fewer than 15,000 clones, about 77% seen once. The sample was CXCR5- memory CD4+ T cells sorted from blood, taken on the day of influenza vaccination. These receptors were collected from an adult who received the influenza vaccine. Each CDR3 is given with its conserved first and last residue. D genes are given only for firm matches. The size field is filled for only some rows; it gives once, few, many or a size class.

clone size	D gene	V gene	J gene	CDR3 DNA	CDR3 protein
NA	TRBD1	TRBV5-4	TRBJ1-2	TGTGCCAGCAGCAACGGCGGGGCAGGGGGCTTGGGAGGCTACACCTTC	CASSNGGAGGLGGYTF
NA	TRBD1	TRBV6-1	TRBJ1-6	TGTGCCAGCAGACGGGACAGGGCCAATTCACCCCTCCACTTT	CASRRDRANSPLHF
NA	TRBD1	TRBV2	TRBJ1-1	TGTGCCAGCAGTGGGGACAGGGCTACCACTGAAGCTTTCTTT	CASSGDRATTEAFF
NA	TRBD1	TRBV2	TRBJ1-5	TGTGCCAGCACTTCGGACAGGGATGATCAGCCCCAGCATTTT	CASTSDRDDQPQHF
once	TRBD2	TRBV18	TRBJ2-1	TGTGCCAGCTCCCAAAAACTAGCGGGGGGGCCAGACAATGAGCAGTTCTTC	CASSQKLAGGPDNEQFF
NA	TRBD2	TRBV19	TRBJ2-2	TGTGCCAGTAGTAGGGTCACTAGCGGCCCCACCGGGGAGCTGTTTTTT	CASSRVTSGPTGELFF
NA	NA	TRBV5-1	TRBJ2-7	TGCGCCAGCAGCCGGACAGAAAGCTCCTACGAGCAGTACTTC	CASSRTESSYEQYF
NA	NA	TRBV2	TRBJ2-5	TGTGCCAGCAGGCGTCTAGCGCAAGAGACCCAGTACTTC	CASRRLAQETQYF
NA	TRBD1	TRBV5-6	TRBJ1-2	TGTGCCAGCAGCTTGTCTTCGAGGGGGCACTATGGCTACACCTTC	CASSLSSRGHYGYTF
NA	TRBD2	TRBV11-2	TRBJ2-3	TGTGCCAGCAGCTTTGGAGGAAGCGGGGGATACACAGATACGCAGTATTTT	CASSFGGSGGYTDTQYF
NA	NA	TRBV28	TRBJ1-4	TGTGCCAGCAGTCATAATGAAAAACTGTTTTTT	CASSHNEKLFF
NA	TRBD2	TRBV10-3	TRBJ2-7	TGTGCCATCAGTGAAGGGACTAGCGGTGTGGACGAGCAGTACTTC	CAISEGTSGVDEQYF
once	NA	TRBV7-6	TRBJ2-3	TGTGCCAGCAGCCCCCAGGGGGGGGAGGCGCCGTATACGCAGTATTTT	CASSPQGGEAPYTQYF
NA	TRBD1	TRBV29-1	TRBJ1-5	TGCAGCGTTGACGAGACAGGGAAAGGTCAGCCCCAGCATTTT	CSVDETGKGQPQHF
NA	TRBD2	TRBV9	TRBJ2-2	TGTGCCAGCAGCGTGAGCCCTTCCACTAGCGGGGGCACCGGGGAGCTGTTTTTT	CASSVSPSTSGGTGELFF
NA	TRBD1	TRBV6-1	TRBJ1-1	TGTGCCAGCAGTGATCGACAGGGGTCGATGAACACTGAAGCTTTCTTT	CASSDRQGSMNTEAFF
NA	TRBD2	TRBV11-1	TRBJ2-1	TGTGCCAGCAGCTTTAGCGGGGGACCCTACAATGAGCAGTTCTTC	CASSFSGGPYNEQFF
NA	NA	TRBV21-1	TRBJ2-7	TGTGCCAGCAGCATACTCTCAAGACTAGCGGGGGGAACCTACGAGCAGTACTTC	CASSILSRLAGGTYEQYF